This T cell receptor beta chain was documented in a study of cytomegalovirus exposure and HLA in healthy donors. Study-level information: A later analysis reported the same platform for the roughly 120 validation repertoires and the roughly 700 first-cohort repertoires.

General study results and limits: In vitro confirmation showed three CMV-associated chains to be CMV antigen specific. TCR beta chains numbering approximately 150 were designated cytomegalovirus-associated. Reports showed the classifier diagnosing cytomegalovirus status with high specificity and sensitivity.

The germline gives CDR1 LGHNA, CDR2 YNFKEQ. This CDR3 is built from 15 residues. V lost 2 bases to trimming and J lost 3 bases; unmatched junction nucleotides: 5. Profiling relied on immunoSEQ multiplex PCR, and the TCRdb table lists in-frame clones only, not all of them. Of 100,000 to 150,000 clones in the sample, 70% to 90% are singletons; the top ten hold approximately 2%. In its sample, this clone was seen a few times. Its target is unknown. The source is a woman between 18 and 29 years old in good health and CMV-seronegative. J is TRBJ2-5 and V is TRBV4-2; 8 nucleotides align to TRBD2. Sequencing was done on a sample of PBMCs. This CDR3 reads CASSQSGRGEETQYF. CDR3 DNA sequence: TGTGCCAGCAGCCAAAGCGGGCGGGGGGAAGAGACCCAGTACTTC.